Described below is a single T cell receptor beta chain sequence and its context. What it recognizes is unknown. This sample is part of a study of cytomegalovirus exposure and HLA in healthy donors. Sequenced by immunoSEQ multiplex PCR; TCRdb stores in-frame clones only, minus some. The sample has some 70,000 clones; about 89% are singletons. Study observations and caveats: In a later analysis, first-cohort TCR clusters were found to tend to co-occur in the approximately 110 validation repertoires.

This TCR was sampled from a woman aged 18 to 35 in good health and CMV-seronegative. The sequencing sample was made of PBMCs.

CDR3 region: CASRLGTGPYSGNTIYF. CDR3 in DNA: TGCGCCAGCCGACTTGGGACAGGCCCCTACTCTGGAAACACCATATATTTT. V gene TRBV5-1 combines with J gene TRBJ1-3; 8 bases match TRBD1. Germline CDR1 SGHRS, CDR2 YFSETQ. The CDR3 is 17 residues long. Trimming cost V 7 bases and J 0 bases; bases outside gene matches: 12. Full variable domain (missing parts from reference TRBV5-1 and TRBJ1-3): KAGVTQTPRYLIKTRGQQVTLSCSPISGHRSVSWYQQTPGQGLQFLFEYFSETQRNKGNFPGRFSGRQFSNSRSEMNVSTLELGDSALYLCASRLGTGPYSGNTIYFGEGSWLTVV.